This T cell receptor (beta chain) appears in the sequencing data of a study of cytomegalovirus exposure and HLA in healthy donors. PCR was performed using 60 Vbeta and 13 Jbeta primers. The repertoire was sequenced with immunoSEQ multiplex PCR; TCRdb's copy has only in-frame clones and lacks some. The table shows about 130,000 clones, with around 82% occurring only once. This clone was seen a single time. The CDR3 loop spans 12 amino acids. Per germline, CDR1 SEHNR and CDR2 FQNEAQ (reference sequence). Trimming removed 2 bases from V and 3 bases from J, with 4 bases in between. The origin of this receptor is a boy younger than 18 in good health and CMV-seronegative. Sequenced: PBMCs. V gene TRBV7-9 combines with J gene TRBJ1-1; D gene unclear. CDR3 sequence (DNA): TGTGCCAGCAGCTTAATATACACTGAAGCTTTCTTT. Its translation is CASSLIYTEAFF.